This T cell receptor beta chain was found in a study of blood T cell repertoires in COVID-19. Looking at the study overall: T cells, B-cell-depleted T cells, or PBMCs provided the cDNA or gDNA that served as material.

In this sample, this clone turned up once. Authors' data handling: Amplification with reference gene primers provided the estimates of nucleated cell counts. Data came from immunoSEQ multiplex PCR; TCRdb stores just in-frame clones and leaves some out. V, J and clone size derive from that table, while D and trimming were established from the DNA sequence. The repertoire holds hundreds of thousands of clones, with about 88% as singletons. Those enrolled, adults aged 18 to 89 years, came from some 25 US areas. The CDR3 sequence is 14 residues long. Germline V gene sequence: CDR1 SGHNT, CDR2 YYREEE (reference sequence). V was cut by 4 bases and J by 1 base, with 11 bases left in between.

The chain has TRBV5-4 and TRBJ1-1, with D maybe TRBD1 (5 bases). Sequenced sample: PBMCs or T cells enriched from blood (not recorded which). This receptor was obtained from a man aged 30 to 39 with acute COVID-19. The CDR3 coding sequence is TGTGCCAGCAGCCTGGGCAGGGCGAACACTGAAGCTTTCTTT. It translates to CASSLGRANTEAFF.